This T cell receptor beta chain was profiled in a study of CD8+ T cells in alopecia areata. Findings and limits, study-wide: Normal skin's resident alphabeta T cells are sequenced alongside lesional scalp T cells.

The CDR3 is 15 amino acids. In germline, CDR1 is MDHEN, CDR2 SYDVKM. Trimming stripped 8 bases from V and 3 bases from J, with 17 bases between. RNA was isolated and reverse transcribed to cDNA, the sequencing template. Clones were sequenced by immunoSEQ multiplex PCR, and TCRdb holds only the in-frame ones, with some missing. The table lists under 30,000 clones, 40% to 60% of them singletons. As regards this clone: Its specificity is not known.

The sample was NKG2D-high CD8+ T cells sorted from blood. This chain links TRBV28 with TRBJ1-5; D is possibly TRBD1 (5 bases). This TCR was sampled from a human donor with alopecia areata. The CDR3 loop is CASQKGRQINQPQHF. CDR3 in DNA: TGTGCCAGCCAGAAGGGCAGACAGATCAATCAGCCCCAGCATTTT.